A single sample is the source of the 3 T cell receptor beta chains below, sequenced in a study of blood T cells in healthy people across ages. For the second PCR, which ran for about 7 to 11 cycles, a sample-barcoded 5' primer and a J-beta primer mix were used. From the 5' RACE reads, TCRdb called clonotypes with MiXCR, one entry per CDR3 protein. The table includes more than 900,000 distinct CDR3 sequences, around 29% detected once. These same records also appear under a second study, on T cells of mothers and their children.

Source material: blood. The receptor set was obtained from a woman aged 40 to 50 in good health.

The chain employs TRBV6-2 or TRBV6-3 and TRBJ1-1; D remains ambiguous. The CDR3 runs to 13 residues. V gave up 2 bases and J gave up 2 bases, with 6 bases separating them. Germline lookup yields CDR1 MNHEY and CDR2 SVGEGT. CDR3 DNA sequence: TGTGCCAGCAGTTACGGGAGCAACACTGAAGCTTTCTTT. Encoded protein: CASSYGSNTEAFF.

J is TRBJ2-7 and V is TRBV15, with D perhaps matching TRBD1 or TRBD2 (5 bases each). The better agreement between TRBJ2-5 and the DNA end casts doubt on the J call. Germline loops: CDR1 LNHNV, CDR2 YYDKDF (reference sequence). The CDR3 runs to 16 residues. The CDR3 nucleotides are TGTGCCACCAGCAGAGATTCGTTGGGGACCGGGGAGACCCAGTACTTC. This gives the protein CATSRDSLGTGETQYF.

In this sample, this clonotype turned up many times. This rearrangement joins TRBV12-3 or TRBV12-4 to TRBJ2-5; tentative D call: TRBD2 (5 bases). CDR3 length: 13 amino acids. Trimming took 3 bases from V and 5 from J, leaving 10 bases between them. This CDR3 reads CASSFGWRETQYF. As DNA, the CDR3 is TGTGCCAGCAGTTTCGGCTGGAGGGAGACCCAGTACTTC.